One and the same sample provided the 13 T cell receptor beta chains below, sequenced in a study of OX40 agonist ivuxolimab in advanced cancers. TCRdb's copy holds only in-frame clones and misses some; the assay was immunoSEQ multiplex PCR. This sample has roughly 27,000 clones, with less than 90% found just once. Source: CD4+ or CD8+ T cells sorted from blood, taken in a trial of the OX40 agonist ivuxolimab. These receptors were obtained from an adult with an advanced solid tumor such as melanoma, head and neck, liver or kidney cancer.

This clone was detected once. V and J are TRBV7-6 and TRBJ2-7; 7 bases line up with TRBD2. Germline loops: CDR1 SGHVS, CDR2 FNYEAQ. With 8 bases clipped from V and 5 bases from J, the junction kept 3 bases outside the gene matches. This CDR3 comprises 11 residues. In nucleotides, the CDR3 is TGTGCCAGCGGGAGGGCAAACGAGCAGTACTTC. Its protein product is CASGRANEQYF.

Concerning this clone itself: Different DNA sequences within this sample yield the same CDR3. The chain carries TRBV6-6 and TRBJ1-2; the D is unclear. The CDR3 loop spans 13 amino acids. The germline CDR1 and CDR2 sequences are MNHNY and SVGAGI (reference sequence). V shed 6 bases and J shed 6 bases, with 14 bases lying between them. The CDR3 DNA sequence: TGTGCCAGCAGACCGGACCCTGCGCATGGCTACACCTTC. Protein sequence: CASRPDPAHGYTF.

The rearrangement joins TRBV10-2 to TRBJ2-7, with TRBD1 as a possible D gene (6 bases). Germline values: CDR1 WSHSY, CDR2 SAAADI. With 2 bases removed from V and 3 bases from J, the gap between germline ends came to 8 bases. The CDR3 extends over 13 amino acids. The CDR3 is CASSEGQNYEQYF. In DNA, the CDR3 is TGCGCCAGCAGTGAGGGACAGAACTACGAGCAGTACTTC.

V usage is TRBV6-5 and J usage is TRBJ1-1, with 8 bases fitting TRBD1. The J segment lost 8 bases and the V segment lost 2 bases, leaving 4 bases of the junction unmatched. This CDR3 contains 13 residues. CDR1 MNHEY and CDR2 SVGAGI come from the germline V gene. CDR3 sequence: CASSYQAGGEAFF. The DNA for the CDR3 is TGTGCCAGCAGTTACCAGGCAGGGGGCGAAGCTTTCTTT.

The CDR3 sequence: CSVPFRDGPNYGYTF. CDR3 nucleotide sequence: TGCAGCGTCCCCTTCCGGGACGGGCCTAACTATGGCTACACCTTC. The rearrangement joins TRBV29-1 to TRBJ1-2; a weak D match, TRBD1 (5 bases). Germline values: CDR1 SQVTM, CDR2 ANQGSEA. The V end was cut by 6 bases, the J end by 0 bases, with 17 bases between. The CDR3 consists of 15 residues. Looking up the rest from reference TRBV29-1 and TRBJ1-2 gives the full variable domain: SAVISQKPSRDICQRGTSLTIQCQVDSQVTMMFWYRQQPGQSLTLIATANQGSEATYESGFVIDKFPISRPNLTFSTLTVSNMSPEDSSIYLCSVPFRDGPNYGYTFGSGTRLTVV.

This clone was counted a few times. CDR3 sequence reads: CASSSVTGWGYEQYF. The CDR3 DNA reads TGCGCCAGCAGCTCAGTGACAGGTTGGGGGTACGAGCAGTACTTC. V is TRBV5-1 and J is TRBJ2-7; possibly TRBD1 for D (6 bases). Trimming took off 3 bases at V and 4 bases at J, with 17 bases between the two ends. The CDR3 spans 15 residues. CDR1 and CDR2 from the germline V gene are SGHRS and YFSETQ.

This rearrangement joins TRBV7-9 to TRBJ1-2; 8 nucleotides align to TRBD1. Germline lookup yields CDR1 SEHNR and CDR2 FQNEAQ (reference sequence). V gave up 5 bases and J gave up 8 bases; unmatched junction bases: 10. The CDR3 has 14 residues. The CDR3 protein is CASSPQGADLGYTF. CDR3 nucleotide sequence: TGTGCCAGCAGCCCCCAGGGGGCAGACCTAGGCTACACCTTC.

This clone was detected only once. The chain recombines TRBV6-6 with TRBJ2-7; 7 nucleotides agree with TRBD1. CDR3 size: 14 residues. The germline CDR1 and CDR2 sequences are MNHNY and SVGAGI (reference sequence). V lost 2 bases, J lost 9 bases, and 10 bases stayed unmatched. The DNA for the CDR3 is TGTGCCAGCAGTTACGGGGCGACAGGGAGTGTGCAGTACTTC. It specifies CASSYGATGSVQYF.

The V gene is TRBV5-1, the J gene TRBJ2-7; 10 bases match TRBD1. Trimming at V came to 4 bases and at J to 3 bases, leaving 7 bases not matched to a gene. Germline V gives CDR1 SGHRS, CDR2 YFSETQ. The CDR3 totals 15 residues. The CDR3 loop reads CASSPEGTGVYEQYF. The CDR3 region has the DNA TGCGCCAGCAGCCCCGAAGGGACAGGGGTCTACGAGCAGTACTTC. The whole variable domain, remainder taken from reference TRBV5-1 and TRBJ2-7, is KAGVTQTPRYLIKTRGQQVTLSCSPISGHRSVSWYQQTPGQGLQFLFEYFSETQRNKGNFPGRFSGRQFSNSRSEMNVSTLELGDSALYLCASSPEGTGVYEQYFGPGTRLTVT.

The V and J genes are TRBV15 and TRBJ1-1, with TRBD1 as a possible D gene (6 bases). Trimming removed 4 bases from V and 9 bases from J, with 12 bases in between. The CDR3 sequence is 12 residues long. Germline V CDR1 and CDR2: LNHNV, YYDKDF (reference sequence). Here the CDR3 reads CATSIITGQAFF. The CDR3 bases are TGTGCCACCAGCATTATTACAGGGCAAGCTTTCTTT.

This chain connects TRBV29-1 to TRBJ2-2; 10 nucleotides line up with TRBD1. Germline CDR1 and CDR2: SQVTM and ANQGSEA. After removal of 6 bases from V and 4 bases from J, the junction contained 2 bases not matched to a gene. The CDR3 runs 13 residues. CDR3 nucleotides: TGCAGCGTACGGACAGGGGGCACCGGGGAGCTGTTTTTT. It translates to CSVRTGGTGELFF.

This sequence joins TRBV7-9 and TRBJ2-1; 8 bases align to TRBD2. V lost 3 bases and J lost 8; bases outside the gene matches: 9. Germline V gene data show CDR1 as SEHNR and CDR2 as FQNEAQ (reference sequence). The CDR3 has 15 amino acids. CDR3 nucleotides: TGTGCCAGCAGCTTCTTAGCGGGGTTTAGCGATGAGCAGTTCTTC. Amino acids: CASSFLAGFSDEQFF.

This CDR3 is CASSYRAGELFF. The DNA of the CDR3 is TGTGCCAGCAGTTACCGGGCCGGGGAGCTGTTTTTT. This chain connects TRBV6-5 to TRBJ2-2; D unclear. The CDR3 has 12 amino acids. Germline-derived CDR1 and CDR2 are MNHEY and SVGAGI. V lost 2 bases and J 6 bases, leaving 4 bases between the germline ends.